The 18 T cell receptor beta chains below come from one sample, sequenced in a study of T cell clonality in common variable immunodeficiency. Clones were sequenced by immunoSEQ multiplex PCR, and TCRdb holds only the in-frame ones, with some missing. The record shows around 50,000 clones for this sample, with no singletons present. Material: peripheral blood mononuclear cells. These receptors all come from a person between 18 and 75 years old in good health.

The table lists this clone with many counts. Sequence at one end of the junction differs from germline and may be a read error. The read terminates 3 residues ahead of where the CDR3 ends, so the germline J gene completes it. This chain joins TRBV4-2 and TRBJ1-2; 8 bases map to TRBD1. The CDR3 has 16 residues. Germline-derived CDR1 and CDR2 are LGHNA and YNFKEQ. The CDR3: CASSQVVTGGNYGYTF. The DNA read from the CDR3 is TGCGCCAGCAGCCAAGTGGTAACAGGGGGGAACTATGGC.

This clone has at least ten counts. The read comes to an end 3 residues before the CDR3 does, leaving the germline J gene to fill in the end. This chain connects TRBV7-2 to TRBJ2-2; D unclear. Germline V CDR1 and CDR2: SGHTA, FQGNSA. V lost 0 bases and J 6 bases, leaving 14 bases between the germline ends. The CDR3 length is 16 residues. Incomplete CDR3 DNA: TGTGCCAGCAGCTTAGCACCCTTCGGGTTGTCCGGGGAG. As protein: CASSLAPFGLSGE. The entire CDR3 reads CASSLAPFGLSGELFF.

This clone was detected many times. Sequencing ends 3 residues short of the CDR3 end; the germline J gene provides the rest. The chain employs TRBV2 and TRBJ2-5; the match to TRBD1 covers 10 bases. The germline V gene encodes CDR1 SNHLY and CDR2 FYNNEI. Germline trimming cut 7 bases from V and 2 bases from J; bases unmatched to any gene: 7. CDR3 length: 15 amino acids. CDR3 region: CASIQDRGGQETQYF. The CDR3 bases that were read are TGTGCCAGCATTCAGGACAGGGGGGGGCAAGAGACC.

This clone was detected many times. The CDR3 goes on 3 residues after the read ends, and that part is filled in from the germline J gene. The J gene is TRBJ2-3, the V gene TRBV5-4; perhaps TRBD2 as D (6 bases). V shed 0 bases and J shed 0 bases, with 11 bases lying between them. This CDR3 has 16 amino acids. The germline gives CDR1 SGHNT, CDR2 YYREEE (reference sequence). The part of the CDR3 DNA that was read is TGTGCCAGCAGCTTGGATCGCGGGGCTAGCACAGATACG. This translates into CASSLDRGASTDT. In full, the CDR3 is CASSLDRGASTDTQYF. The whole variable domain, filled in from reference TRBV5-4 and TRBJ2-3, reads ETGVTQSPTHLIKTRGQQVTLRCSSQSGHNTVSWYQQALGQGPQFIFQYYREEENGRGNFPPRFSGLQFPNYSSELNVNALELDDSALYLCASSLDRGASTDTQYFGPGTRLTVL.

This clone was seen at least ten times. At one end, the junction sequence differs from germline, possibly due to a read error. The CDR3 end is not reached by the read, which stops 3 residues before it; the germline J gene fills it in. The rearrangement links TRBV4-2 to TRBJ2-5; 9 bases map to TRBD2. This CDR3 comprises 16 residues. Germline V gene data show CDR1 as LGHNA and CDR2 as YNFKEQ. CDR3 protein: CASSQDSSGVQETQYF. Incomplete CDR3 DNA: TGCGCCAGCAGCCAAGATTCTAGCGGGGTCCAAGAGACC.

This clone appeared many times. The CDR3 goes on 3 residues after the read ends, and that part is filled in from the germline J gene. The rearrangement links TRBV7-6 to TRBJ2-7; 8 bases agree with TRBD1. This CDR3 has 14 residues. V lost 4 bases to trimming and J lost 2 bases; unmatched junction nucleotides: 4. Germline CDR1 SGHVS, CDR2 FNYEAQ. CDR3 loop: CASSSIRGPYEQYF. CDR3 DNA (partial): TGTGCCAGCAGCTCAATCAGGGGGCCCTACGAG.

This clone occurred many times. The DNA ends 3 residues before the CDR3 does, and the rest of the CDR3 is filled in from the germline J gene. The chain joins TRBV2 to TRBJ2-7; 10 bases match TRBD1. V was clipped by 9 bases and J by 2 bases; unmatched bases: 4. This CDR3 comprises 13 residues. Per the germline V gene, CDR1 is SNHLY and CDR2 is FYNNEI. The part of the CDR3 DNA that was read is TGTGCCAGTTCGGGACAGGGGACCTACGAG. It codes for CASSGQGTYE. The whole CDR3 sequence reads CASSGQGTYEQYF.

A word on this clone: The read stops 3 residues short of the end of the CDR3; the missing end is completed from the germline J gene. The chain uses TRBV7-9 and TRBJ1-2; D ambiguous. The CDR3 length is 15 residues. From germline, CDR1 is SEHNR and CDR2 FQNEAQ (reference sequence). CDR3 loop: CASSTTSGSYGDYTF. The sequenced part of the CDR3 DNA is TGTGCCAGCAGCACCACTAGCGGGAGTTACGGCGAC.

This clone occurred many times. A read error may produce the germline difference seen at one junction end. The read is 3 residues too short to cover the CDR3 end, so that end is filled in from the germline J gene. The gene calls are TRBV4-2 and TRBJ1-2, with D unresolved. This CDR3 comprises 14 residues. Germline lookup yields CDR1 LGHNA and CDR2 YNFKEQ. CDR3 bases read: TGCGCCAGCAGCCAACAGCGGAATAACTATGGC. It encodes CASSQQRNNYG. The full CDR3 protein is CASSQQRNNYGYTF.

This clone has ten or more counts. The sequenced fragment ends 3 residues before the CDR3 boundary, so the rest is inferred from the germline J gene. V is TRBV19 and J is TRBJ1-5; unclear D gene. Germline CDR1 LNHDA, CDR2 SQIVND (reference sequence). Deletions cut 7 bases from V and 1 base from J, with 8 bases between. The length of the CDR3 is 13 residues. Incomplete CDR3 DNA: TGTGCCAGTAAGACAAGGAGCAATCAGCCC. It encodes CASKTRSNQP. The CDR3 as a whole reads CASKTRSNQPQHF. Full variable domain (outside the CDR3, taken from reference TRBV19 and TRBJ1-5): DGGITQSPKYLFRKEGQNVTLSCEQNLNHDAMYWYRQDPGQGLRLIYYSQIVNDFQKGDIAEGYSVSREKKESFPLTVTSAQKNPTAFYLCASKTRSNQPQHFGDGTRLSIL.

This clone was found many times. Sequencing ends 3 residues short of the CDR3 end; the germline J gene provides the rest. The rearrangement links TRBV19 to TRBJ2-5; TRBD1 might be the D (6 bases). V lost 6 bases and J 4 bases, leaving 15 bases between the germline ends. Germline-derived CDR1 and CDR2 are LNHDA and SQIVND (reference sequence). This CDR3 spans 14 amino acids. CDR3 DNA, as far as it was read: TGTGCCAGTAGAACTAGGGGGATGGCAGAGACC. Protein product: CASRTRGMAET. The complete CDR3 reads CASRTRGMAETQYF.

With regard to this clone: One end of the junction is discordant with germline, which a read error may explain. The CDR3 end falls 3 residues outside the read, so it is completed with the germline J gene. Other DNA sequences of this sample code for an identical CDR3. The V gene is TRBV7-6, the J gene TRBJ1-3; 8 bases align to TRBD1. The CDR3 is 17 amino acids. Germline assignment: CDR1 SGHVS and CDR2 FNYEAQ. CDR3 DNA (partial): TGTGCCAGCAGCCTCAAACCACAGGGGGGCACTGGAAACACG. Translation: CASSLKPQGGTGNT. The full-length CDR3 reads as CASSLKPQGGTGNTIYF.

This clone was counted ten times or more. CDR3 in amino acids: CASSELGTANSPLHF. CDR3 bases read: TGTGCCAGCAGTGAATTAGGGACAGCCAATTCACCC. This chain connects TRBV6-1 to TRBJ1-6; 7 nucleotides align to TRBD1. Read data end 3 residues before the CDR3 end; the end is taken from the germline J gene. V shed 2 bases and J 7 bases; nucleotides not matched to a gene: 5. This CDR3 is 15 amino acids long. Germline V gene lookup returns CDR1 MNHNS and CDR2 SASEGT.

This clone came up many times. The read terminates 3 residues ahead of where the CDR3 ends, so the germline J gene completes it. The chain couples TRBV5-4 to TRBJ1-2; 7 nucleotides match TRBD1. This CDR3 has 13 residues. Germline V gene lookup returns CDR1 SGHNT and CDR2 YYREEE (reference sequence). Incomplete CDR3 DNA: TGTGCCAGCAGCAAGGGGGCGCAGGACGGC. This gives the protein CASSKGAQDG. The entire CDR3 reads CASSKGAQDGYTF. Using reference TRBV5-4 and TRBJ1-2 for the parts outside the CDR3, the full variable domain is ETGVTQSPTHLIKTRGQQVTLRCSSQSGHNTVSWYQQALGQGPQFIFQYYREEENGRGNFPPRFSGLQFPNYSSELNVNALELDDSALYLCASSKGAQDGYTFGSGTRLTVV.

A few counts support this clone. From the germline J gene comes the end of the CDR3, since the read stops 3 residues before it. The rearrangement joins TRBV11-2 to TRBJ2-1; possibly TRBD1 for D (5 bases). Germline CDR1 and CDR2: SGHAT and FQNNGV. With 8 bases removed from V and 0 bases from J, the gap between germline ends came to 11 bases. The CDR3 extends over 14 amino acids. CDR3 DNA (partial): TGTGCCAGCCTGCCTGACAGCTCCTACAATGAG. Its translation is CASLPDSSYNE. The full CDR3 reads CASLPDSSYNEQFF.

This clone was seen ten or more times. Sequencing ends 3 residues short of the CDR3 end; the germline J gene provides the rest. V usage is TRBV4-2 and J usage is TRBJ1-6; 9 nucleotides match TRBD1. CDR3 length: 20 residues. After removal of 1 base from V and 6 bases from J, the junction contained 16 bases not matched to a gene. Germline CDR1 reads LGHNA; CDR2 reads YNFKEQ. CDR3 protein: CASSQGVGQGKPLGNSPLHF. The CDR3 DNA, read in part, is TGTGCCAGCAGCCAAGGTGTGGGACAGGGTAAACCCCTTGGTAATTCACCC.

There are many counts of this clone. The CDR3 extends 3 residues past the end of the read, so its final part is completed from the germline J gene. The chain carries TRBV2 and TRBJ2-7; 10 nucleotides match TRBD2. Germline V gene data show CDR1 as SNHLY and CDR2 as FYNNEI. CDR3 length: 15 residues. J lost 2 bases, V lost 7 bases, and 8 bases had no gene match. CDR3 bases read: TGTGCCAGCACCCCGGGACTAGCGAACCCCTACGAG. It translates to CASTPGLANPYE. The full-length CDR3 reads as CASTPGLANPYEQYF.

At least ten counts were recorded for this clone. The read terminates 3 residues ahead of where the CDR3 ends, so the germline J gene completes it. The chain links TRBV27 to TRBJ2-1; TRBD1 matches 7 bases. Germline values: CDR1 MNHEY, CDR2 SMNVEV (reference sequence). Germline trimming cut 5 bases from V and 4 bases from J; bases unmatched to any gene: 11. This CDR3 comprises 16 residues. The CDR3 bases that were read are TGTGCCAGCAGTATGATCCCGGGACAGTTATACAATGAG. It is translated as CASSMIPGQLYNE. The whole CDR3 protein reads CASSMIPGQLYNEQFF.